The 14 T cell receptor beta chains given below trace back to one sample, sequenced in a study of blood T cell repertoires in COVID-19. Profiling relied on immunoSEQ multiplex PCR, and the TCRdb table lists in-frame clones only, not all of them. The repertoire holds 150,000 to 200,000 clones, with 70% to 90% as singletons. Sample: peripheral blood. The receptors were sampled from a human donor in a cohort sampled during active COVID-19.

This rearrangement joins TRBV19 to TRBJ1-5, with D uncertain. This CDR3 is built from 14 residues. Trimming left V 3 bases short and J 3 bases short, with 9 bases between. Germline lookup yields CDR1 LNHDA and CDR2 SQIVND (reference sequence). CDR3 nucleotide sequence: TGTGCCAGTAGTATGGCAGGCCTCAATCAGCCCCAGCATTTT. Encoded protein: CASSMAGLNQPQHF.

This clone has just one count. The chain links TRBV5-6 to TRBJ2-1; 8 bases are a match to TRBD2. Trimming at V came to 0 bases and at J to 6 bases, leaving 2 bases not matched to a gene. Germline loops: CDR1 SGHDT, CDR2 YYEEEE. The CDR3 is 14 amino acids. CDR3 protein: CASSLVGLGNEQFF. DNA for the CDR3: TGTGCCAGCAGCTTGGTGGGACTAGGCAATGAGCAGTTCTTC.

The gene calls are TRBV6-5 and TRBJ2-7; a weak D match, TRBD2 (6 bases). Germline-derived CDR1 and CDR2 are MNHEY and SVGAGI. The V end lost 11 bases, the J end lost 3 bases, and 20 bases lay between the germline ends. This CDR3 comprises 14 residues. This chain's CDR3 is CADQGRGKDYEQYF. The CDR3 nucleotides read TGTGCCGACCAAGGGCGGGGTAAGGACTACGAGCAGTACTTC.

The chain links TRBV7-2 to TRBJ1-1; D may be TRBD1 (5 bases). Germline CDR1 SGHTA, CDR2 FQGNSA. The V gene lost 4 bases and the J gene lost 4 bases, with 16 bases spanning the gap. The CDR3 is made up of 15 amino acids. The DNA for the CDR3 is TGTGCCAGCAGCTCCCAGCTGGGGGGTATCACTGAAGCTTTCTTT. This sequence encodes CASSSQLGGITEAFF.

The rearrangement uses TRBV11-2 and TRBJ2-3; 8 positions agree with TRBD2. CDR1 SGHAT and CDR2 FQNNGV come from the germline V gene. J gave up 3 bases and V 5 bases, and 7 bases lay outside the gene matches. The CDR3 consists of 15 residues. CDR3 loop: CASSTIAGKTDTQYF. In nucleotides, the CDR3 is TGTGCCAGCAGCACCATAGCGGGAAAAACAGATACGCAGTATTTT.

The chain combines TRBV5-1 with TRBJ2-7; the match to TRBD1 covers 8 bases. Germline V gives CDR1 SGHRS, CDR2 YFSETQ. With 3 bases clipped from V and 2 bases from J, the junction kept 4 bases outside the gene matches. This CDR3 region has 14 residues. The CDR3 loop reads CASSSEQGAYEQYF. The CDR3 nucleotides read TGCGCCAGCAGCTCCGAACAGGGGGCCTACGAGCAGTACTTC.

The gene calls are TRBV4-1 and TRBJ2-2; 8 bases line up with TRBD2. V lost 1 base to trimming and J lost 5 bases; unmatched junction nucleotides: 6. The CDR3 is 16 amino acids. The germline V gene has CDR1 MGHRA and CDR2 YSYEKL. The CDR3 protein is CASSQGTSRGTGELFF. As DNA, the CDR3 is TGCGCCAGCAGCCAAGGGACTAGCAGAGGTACCGGGGAGCTGTTTTTT.

The chain carries TRBV19 and TRBJ2-1; possible D gene TRBD1, 5 bases. Germline V gene data show CDR1 as LNHDA and CDR2 as SQIVND (reference sequence). The CDR3 runs to 15 residues. V was cut by 1 base and J by 1 base, with 8 bases left in between. CDR3 sequence: CASSIVRGSYNEQFF. DNA of the CDR3: TGTGCCAGTAGTATAGTAAGGGGTTCCTACAATGAGCAGTTCTTC. Full variable domain (outside the CDR3, taken from reference TRBV19 and TRBJ2-1): DGGITQSPKYLFRKEGQNVTLSCEQNLNHDAMYWYRQDPGQGLRLIYYSQIVNDFQKGDIAEGYSVSREKKESFPLTVTSAQKNPTAFYLCASSIVRGSYNEQFFGPGTRLTVL.

This chain uses TRBV6-6 with TRBJ2-7, with 7 bases identical to TRBD1. The CDR3 length is 15 residues. Trimming removed 6 bases from V and 3 bases from J; junction bases left unmatched: 11. Germline loops: CDR1 MNHNY, CDR2 SVGAGI (reference sequence). The CDR3 reads CASRTATGMLYEQYF. CDR3 DNA sequence: TGTGCCAGCAGGACAGCGACAGGGATGCTCTACGAGCAGTACTTC.

CDR3 coding DNA: TGTGCCAGCAGTTATCCACAGGGGGCGCGCGGAAACACCATATATTTT. Translating it yields CASSYPQGARGNTIYF. The chain combines TRBV6-6 with TRBJ1-3, with TRBD1 identical over 9 bases. J gave up 4 bases and V 3 bases, and 7 bases lay outside the gene matches. The CDR3 is made up of 16 amino acids. Germline loops: CDR1 MNHNY, CDR2 SVGAGI (reference sequence).

V and J are TRBV5-5 and TRBJ2-7; 7 nucleotides align to TRBD1. Trimming took 5 bases from V and 1 from J; bases not matched to a gene: 3. This CDR3 is 13 amino acids long. The V gene's germline CDR1 is SGHKS and CDR2 YYEKEE (reference sequence). This CDR3 is CASRMGQSYEQYF. CDR3 nucleotide sequence: TGTGCCAGCAGGATGGGACAGTCCTACGAGCAGTACTTC.

The genes are TRBV7-2 and TRBJ2-1; TRBD2 aligns across 10 bases. CDR1 and CDR2 (germline): SGHTA, FQGNSA. The length of the CDR3 is 15 residues. V dropped 6 bases and J dropped 3; count of bases not matched to a gene: 5. The DNA for the CDR3 is TGTGCCAGCAGTAAAGCGGGGGGGGACTACAATGAGCAGTTCTTC. This sequence encodes CASSKAGGDYNEQFF. Complete variable domain (other parts from reference TRBV7-2 and TRBJ2-1): GAGVSQSPSNKVTEKGKDVELRCDPISGHTALYWYRQSLGQGLEFLIYFQGNSAPDKSGLPSDRFSAERTGGSVSTLTIQRTQQEDSAVYLCASSKAGGDYNEQFFGPGTRLTVL.

J is TRBJ2-3 and V is TRBV7-8; 15 bases agree with TRBD2. Germline lookup yields CDR1 SGHVS and CDR2 FQNEAQ. V gave up 5 bases and J gave up 4 bases; unmatched junction bases: 4. The CDR3 consists of 16 residues. The chain's CDR3 is CASSPGLAGGPDTQYF. The DNA for the CDR3 is TGTGCCAGCAGCCCAGGACTAGCGGGAGGGCCAGATACGCAGTATTTT.

To note about this clone: It is likely a read error, because the conserved phenylalanine at the end of the CDR3 is missing. No DNA is shown, since the ends of the CDR3 on it are uncertain; the CDR3 is the one TCRdb lists. The chain links TRBV5-5 to TRBJ2-7; TRBD2, as called in the table, went unchecked against the DNA. Germline CDR1 reads SGHKS; CDR2 reads YYEKEE (reference sequence). The length of the CDR3 is 8 amino acids, counting both ends. The CDR3 protein is CASSLAGI.